Here is one T cell receptor (beta chain) with its context. The entry originates in a study of blood T cells in healthy people across ages. Every donor provided around 10 milliliters of peripheral blood. Isolated per sample were at least 7 million PBMCs. A second roughly 6 to 11 cycle PCR used barcoded and J-beta primers. TCRdb re-derived calls from the 5' RACE reads in MiXCR, one entry per CDR3 protein. The table has approximately 2,000,000 distinct CDR3 sequences, about 39% seen once. The CDR3 loop spans 15 amino acids. Per germline, CDR1 LGHNA and CDR2 YNFKEQ. V was shortened by 3 bases and J by 0 bases, with 11 bases between the two germline ends.

This clonotype was obtained from a human donor in good health. The rearrangement joins TRBV4-2 to TRBJ1-1; a weak D match, TRBD1 (6 bases). The specimen sequenced was blood. This CDR3 is CASSHNRAMNTEAFF. In nucleotides, the CDR3 is TGTGCCAGCAGCCATAACAGGGCGATGAACACTGAAGCTTTCTTT.